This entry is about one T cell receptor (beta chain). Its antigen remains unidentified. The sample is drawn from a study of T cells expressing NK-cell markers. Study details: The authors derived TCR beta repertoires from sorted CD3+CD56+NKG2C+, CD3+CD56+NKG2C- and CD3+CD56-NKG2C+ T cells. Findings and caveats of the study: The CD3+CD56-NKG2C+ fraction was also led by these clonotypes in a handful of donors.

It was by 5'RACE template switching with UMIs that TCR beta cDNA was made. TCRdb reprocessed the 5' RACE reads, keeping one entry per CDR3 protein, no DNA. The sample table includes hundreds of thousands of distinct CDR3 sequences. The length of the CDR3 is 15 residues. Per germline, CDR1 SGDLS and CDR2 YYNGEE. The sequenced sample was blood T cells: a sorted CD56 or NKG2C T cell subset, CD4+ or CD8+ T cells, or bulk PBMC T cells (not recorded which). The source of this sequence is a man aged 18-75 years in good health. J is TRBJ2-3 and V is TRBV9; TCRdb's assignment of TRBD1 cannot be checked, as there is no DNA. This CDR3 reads CASSASQGVTDTQYF.